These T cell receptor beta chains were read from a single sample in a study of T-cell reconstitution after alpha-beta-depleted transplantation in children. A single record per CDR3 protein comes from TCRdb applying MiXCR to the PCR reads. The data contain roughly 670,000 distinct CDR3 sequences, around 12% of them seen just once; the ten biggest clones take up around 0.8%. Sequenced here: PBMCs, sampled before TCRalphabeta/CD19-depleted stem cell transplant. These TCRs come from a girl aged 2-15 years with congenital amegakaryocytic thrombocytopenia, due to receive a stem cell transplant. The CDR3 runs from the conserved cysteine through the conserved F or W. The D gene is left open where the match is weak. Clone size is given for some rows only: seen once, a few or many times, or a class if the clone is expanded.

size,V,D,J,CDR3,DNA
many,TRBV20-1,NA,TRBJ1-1,CSARRSLGNTEAFF,TGCAGTGCTAGACGGTCGCTGGGGAACACTGAAGCTTTCTTT
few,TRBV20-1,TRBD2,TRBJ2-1,CSARSGGTYNEQFF,TGCAGTGCTAGATCGGGAGGGACCTACAATGAGCAGTTCTTC
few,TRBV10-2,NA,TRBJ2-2,CASFGRGEDLLTGELFF,TGCGCCAGTTTCGGCAGGGGCGAAGACCTCCTCACCGGGGAGCTGTTTTTT
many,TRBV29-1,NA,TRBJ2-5,CSVDIRVPSETQYF,TGCAGCGTTGATATCCGAGTACCCTCCGAGACCCAGTACTTC
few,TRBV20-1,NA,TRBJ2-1,CSAPPDGIRQFF,TGCAGTGCTCCTCCGGACGGGATTCGGCAGTTCTTC
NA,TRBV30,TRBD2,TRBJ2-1,CAWKSWLAAYNEQFF,TGTGCCTGGAAGTCTTGGCTAGCGGCTTACAATGAGCAGTTCTTC
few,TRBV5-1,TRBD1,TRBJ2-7,CASSRTGGNYEQYF,TGCGCCAGCAGCCGAACAGGGGGAAACTACGAGCAGTACTTC
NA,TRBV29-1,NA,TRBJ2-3,CSVEGQQRNTDTQYF,TGCAGCGTTGAAGGGCAACAGCGGAACACAGATACGCAGTATTTT
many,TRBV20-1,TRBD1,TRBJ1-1,CSAPERDRGGTEAFF,TGCAGTGCCCCTGAGCGGGACAGGGGGGGAACTGAAGCTTTCTTT
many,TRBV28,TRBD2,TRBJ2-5,CASSPGLGETQYF,TGTGCCAGCAGTCCCGGACTAGGGGAGACCCAGTACTTC
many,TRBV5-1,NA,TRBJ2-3,CASSWGRVGADTQYF,TGCGCCAGCAGCTGGGGCAGGGTGGGCGCAGATACGCAGTATTTT
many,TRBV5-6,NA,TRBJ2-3,CASRRRGRRFFDTQYF,TGTGCCAGCAGACGTCGGGGACGGAGGTTTTTTGATACGCAGTATTTT
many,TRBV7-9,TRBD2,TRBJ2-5,CASSLALAGGSQETQYF,TGTGCCAGCAGCTTAGCTCTAGCGGGAGGGTCTCAAGAGACCCAGTACTTC
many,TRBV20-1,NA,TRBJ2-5,CSARDAGVWQETQYF,TGCAGTGCTAGAGATGCGGGCGTTTGGCAAGAGACCCAGTACTTC
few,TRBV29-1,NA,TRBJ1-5,CSVSWQGRQPQHF,TGCAGCGTGTCGTGGCAGGGAAGGCAGCCCCAGCATTTT
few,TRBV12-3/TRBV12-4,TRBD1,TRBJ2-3,CASNKKVGQNTDTQYF,TGTGCCAGCAACAAAAAGGTGGGACAGAACACAGATACGCAGTATTTT
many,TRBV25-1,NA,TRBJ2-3,CASSEAGLVDTQYF,TGTGCCAGCAGTGAGGCAGGGCTTGTGGATACGCAGTATTTT
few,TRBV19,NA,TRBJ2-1,CASSMGLDSYNEQFF,TGTGCCAGTAGTATGGGCCTGGACAGTTACAATGAGCAGTTCTTC
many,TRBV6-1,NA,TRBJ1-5,CASRNRVDQPQHF,TGTGCCAGCAGGAACAGGGTAGATCAGCCCCAGCATTTT
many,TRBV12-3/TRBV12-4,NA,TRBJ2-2,CASLTSFGELFF,TGTGCCAGCCTTACATCCTTCGGGGAGCTGTTTTTT
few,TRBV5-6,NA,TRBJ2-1,CASSLNSVSSNEQFF,TGTGCCAGCAGCTTGAATAGTGTGAGCAGCAATGAGCAGTTCTTC
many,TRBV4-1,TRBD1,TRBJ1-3,CASSQVQGAGNTIYF,TGCGCCAGCAGCCAAGTTCAGGGGGCTGGAAACACCATATATTTT
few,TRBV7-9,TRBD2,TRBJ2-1,CASSLVAGVRGEQFF,TGTGCCAGCAGCTTAGTAGCGGGAGTTCGGGGTGAGCAGTTCTTC
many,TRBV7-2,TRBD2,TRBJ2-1,CASSLWASGRRDEQFF,TGTGCCAGCAGCTTATGGGCTAGCGGGAGACGGGATGAGCAGTTCTTC
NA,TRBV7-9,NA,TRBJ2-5,CASSLGRAVFETQYF,TGTGCCAGCAGCTTGGGCAGGGCTGTTTTTGAGACCCAGTACTTC
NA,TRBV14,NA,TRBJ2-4,CASSPRISGVGSKNIQYF,TGTGCCAGCAGTCCAAGGATTTCGGGAGTCGGTTCCAAAAACATTCAGTACTTC
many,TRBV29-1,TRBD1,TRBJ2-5,CSVERDRQETQYF,TGCAGCGTTGAGAGGGACAGGCAAGAGACCCAGTACTTC
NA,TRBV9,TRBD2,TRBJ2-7,CASGVETSGSEQYF,TGTGCCAGCGGCGTAGAGACTAGCGGGAGCGAGCAGTACTTC
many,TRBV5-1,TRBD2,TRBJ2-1,CASSPGLAGNNEQFF,TGTGCCAGCAGCCCGGGACTAGCGGGGAACAATGAGCAGTTCTTC
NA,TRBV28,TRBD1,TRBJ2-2,CASNPTGTNTGELFF,TGTGCCAGCAATCCGACAGGGACGAACACCGGGGAGCTGTTTTTT
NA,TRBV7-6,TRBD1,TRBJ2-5,CASSLVSGGEETQYF,TGTGCCAGCAGCTTAGTGTCAGGGGGTGAAGAGACCCAGTACTTC
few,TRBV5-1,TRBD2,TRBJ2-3,CASSPHDAGGPYTQYF,TGCGCCAGCAGCCCGCATGATGCGGGAGGGCCATATACGCAGTATTTT
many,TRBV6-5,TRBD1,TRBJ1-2,CASSYSDRVDYGYTF,TGTGCCAGCAGTTACTCGGACAGGGTGGACTATGGCTACACCTTC
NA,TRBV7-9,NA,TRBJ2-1,CASSLGVDVQFF,TGTGCCAGCAGCTTAGGCGTGGATGTGCAGTTCTTC
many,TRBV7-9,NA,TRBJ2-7,CASSPPFVWNSYEQYF,TGTGCCAGCAGCCCCCCGTTCGTCTGGAACTCCTACGAGCAGTACTTC
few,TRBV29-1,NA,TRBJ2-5,CSVGKELQETQYF,TGCAGCGTTGGGAAGGAACTCCAAGAGACCCAGTACTTC
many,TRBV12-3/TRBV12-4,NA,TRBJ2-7,CASTVGGLAATSQYF,TGTGCCAGCACCGTAGGGGGACTCGCCGCTACGAGTCAGTACTTC
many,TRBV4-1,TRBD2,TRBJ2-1,CASSQEGGSKYNEQFF,TGCGCCAGCAGCCAAGAAGGCGGGAGCAAGTACAATGAGCAGTTCTTC
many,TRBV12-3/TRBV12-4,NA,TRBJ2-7,CASSPGSFRVYYEQYF,TGTGCCAGCAGTCCGGGTAGCTTCCGGGTCTACTACGAGCAGTACTTC
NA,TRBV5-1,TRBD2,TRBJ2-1,CASSLVSLTSGNNEQFF,TGCGCCAGCAGCTTGGTTAGTCTGACTAGCGGTAACAATGAGCAGTTCTTC
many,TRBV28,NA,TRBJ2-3,CASSLLTGTFNTDTQYF,TGTGCCAGCAGTTTATTAACCGGGACATTTAACACAGATACGCAGTATTTT
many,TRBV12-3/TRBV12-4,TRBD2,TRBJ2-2,CASSPSSLAGLTGELFF,TGTGCCAGCAGCCCATCATCGCTAGCGGGATTGACCGGGGAGCTGTTTTTT
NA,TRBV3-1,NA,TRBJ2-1,CASNHRGGGNEQFF,TGTGCCAGCAACCACCGAGGGGGGGGGAATGAGCAGTTCTTC
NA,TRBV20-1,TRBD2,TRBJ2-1,CSVTAGVFYNEQFF,TGCAGTGTCACGGCGGGAGTGTTCTACAATGAGCAGTTCTTC
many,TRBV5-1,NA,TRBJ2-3,CASSLRGPESTDTQYF,TGCGCCAGCAGCTTGCGGGGGCCAGAGAGCACAGATACGCAGTATTTT
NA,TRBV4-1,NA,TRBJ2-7,CASSQDLVAAQGLSYEQYF,TGCGCCAGCAGCCAAGATTTGGTAGCTGCACAGGGCCTCTCCTACGAGCAGTACTTC
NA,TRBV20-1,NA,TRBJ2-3,CSAGIFPVGTDTQYF,TGCAGTGCTGGAATTTTCCCGGTGGGGACAGATACGCAGTATTTT
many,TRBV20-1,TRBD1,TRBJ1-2,CSATGTGDHYGYTF,TGCAGTGCGACCGGGACAGGAGACCACTATGGCTACACCTTC
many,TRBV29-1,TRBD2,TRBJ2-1,CSPRGLAGNYNEQFF,TGCAGCCCACGAGGACTAGCGGGGAACTACAATGAGCAGTTCTTC
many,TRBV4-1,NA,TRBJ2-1,CASSFIAAGDEQFF,TGCGCCAGCAGCTTTATAGCGGCAGGGGATGAGCAGTTCTTC
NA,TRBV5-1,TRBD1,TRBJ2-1,CASRTGVDEQFF,TGCGCCAGCAGGACAGGGGTCGATGAGCAGTTCTTC
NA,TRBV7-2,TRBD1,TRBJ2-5,CASSLWDSVETQYF,TGTGCCAGCAGCTTATGGGACAGTGTTGAGACCCAGTACTTC
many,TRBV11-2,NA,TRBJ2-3,CASSSPHGITDTQYF,TGTGCCAGCAGCTCACCGCACGGGATCACAGATACGCAGTATTTT
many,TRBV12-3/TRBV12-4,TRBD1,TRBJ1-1,CASSSDRGTEAFF,TGTGCCAGCAGTTCTGACAGGGGGACTGAAGCTTTCTTT
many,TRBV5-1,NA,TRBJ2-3,CASSLGERTDTQYF,TGCGCCAGCAGCTTGGGGGAACGCACAGATACGCAGTATTTT
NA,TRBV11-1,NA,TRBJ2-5,CASSLVPSFSLRAQETQCF,TGTGCCAGCAGCTTAGTGCCTTCATTTTCTCTCAGGGCCCAAGAGACTCAGTGCTTC
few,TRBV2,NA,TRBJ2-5,CASSALLTLEETQYF,TGTGCCAGCAGTGCCCTACTGACGTTAGAAGAGACCCAGTACTTC